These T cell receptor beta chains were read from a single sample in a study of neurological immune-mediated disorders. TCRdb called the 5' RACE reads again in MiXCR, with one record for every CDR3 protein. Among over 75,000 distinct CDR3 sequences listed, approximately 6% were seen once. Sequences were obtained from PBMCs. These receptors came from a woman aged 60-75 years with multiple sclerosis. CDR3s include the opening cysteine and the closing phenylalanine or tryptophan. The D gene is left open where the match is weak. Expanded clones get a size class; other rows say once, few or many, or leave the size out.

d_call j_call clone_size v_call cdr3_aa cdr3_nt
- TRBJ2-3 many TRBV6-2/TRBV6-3 CASSYSTTDTQYF TGTGCCAGCAGTTACTCGACCACAGATACGCAGTATTTT
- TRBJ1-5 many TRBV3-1 CASSQGGSYSNQPQHF TGTGCCAGCAGCCAAGGTGGTAGTTATAGCAATCAGCCCCAGCATTTT
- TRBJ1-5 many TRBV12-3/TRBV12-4 CASSFDRSNQPQHF TGTGCCAGCAGTTTCGACAGAAGCAATCAGCCCCAGCATTTT
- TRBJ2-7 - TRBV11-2 CASSLDLAGSTYEQYF TGTGCCAGCAGCTTAGATCTGGCAGGATCGACCTACGAGCAGTACTTC
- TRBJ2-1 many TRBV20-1 CSARDPGVSGNEQFF TGCAGTGCTAGAGATCCGGGGGTTAGTGGGAATGAGCAGTTCTTC
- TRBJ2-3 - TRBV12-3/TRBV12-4 CASSRRGGGQGTQYF TGTGCCAGCAGCCGTAGAGGGGGGGGGCAGGGTACGCAGTATTTT
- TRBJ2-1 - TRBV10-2 CASSESSVEQFF TGCGCCAGCAGTGAGTCAAGCGTCGAGCAGTTCTTC
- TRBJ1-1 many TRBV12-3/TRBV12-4 CASTGHYAFF TGTGCCAGCACGGGACATTACGCTTTCTTT
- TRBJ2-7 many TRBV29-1 CSVQTAGPTYEQYF TGCAGCGTTCAAACGGCAGGTCCCACCTACGAGCAGTACTTC
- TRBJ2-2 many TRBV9 CASSFTGNTGELFF TGTGCCAGCAGCTTTACAGGGAACACCGGGGAGCTGTTTTTT
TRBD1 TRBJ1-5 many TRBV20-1 CSAPTGGTDQPQHF TGCAGTGCTCCGACAGGGGGAACCGATCAGCCCCAGCATTTT
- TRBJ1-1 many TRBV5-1 CASSLVPGDKEAFF TGCGCCAGCAGCTTGGTTCCCGGCGATAAAGAAGCTTTCTTT
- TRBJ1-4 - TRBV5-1 CASSLANGFGEKLFF TGCGCCAGCAGCTTGGCCAACGGCTTCGGGGAAAAACTGTTTTTT
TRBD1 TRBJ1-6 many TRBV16 CASSQSDRAPNSPLHF TGTGCCAGCAGCCAATCGGACAGGGCCCCAAATTCACCCCTCCACTTT
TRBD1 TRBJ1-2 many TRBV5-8 CASSRGAGGGSYGYTF TGTGCCAGCAGCCGGGGCGCAGGGGGCGGTTCTTACGGCTACACCTTC
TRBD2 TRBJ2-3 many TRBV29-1 CSVRTSGGATDTQYF TGCAGCGTTAGGACTAGCGGGGGAGCCACAGATACGCAGTATTTT
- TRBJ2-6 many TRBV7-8 CASSLGTASGANVLTF TGTGCCAGCAGCTTAGGGACTGCCTCTGGGGCCAACGTCCTGACTTTC
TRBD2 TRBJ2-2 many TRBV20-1 CSASPPSGGAGFGELFF TGCAGTGCTTCCCCGCCTAGCGGGGGGGCAGGGTTCGGGGAGCTGTTTTTT
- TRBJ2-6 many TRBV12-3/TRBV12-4 CASSRPQRTLAGANVLTF TGTGCCAGCAGCCGACCCCAGCGTACCCTGGCTGGGGCCAACGTCCTGACTTTC
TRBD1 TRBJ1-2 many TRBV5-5 CASSFGTGGPGYTF TGTGCCAGCAGCTTCGGGACAGGGGGCCCCGGCTACACCTTC
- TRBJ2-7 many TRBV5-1 CASSLEGLLYEQYF TGCGCCAGCAGCTTGGAAGGATTACTCTACGAGCAGTACTTC
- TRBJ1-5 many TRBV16 CASSQYGQPQHF TGTGCCAGCAGCCAATATGGTCAGCCCCAGCATTTT
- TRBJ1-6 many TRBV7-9 CASSLVNSPLHF TGTGCCAGCAGCTTAGTGAATTCACCCCTCCACTTT
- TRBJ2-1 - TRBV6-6 CASRHRASHYNEQFF TGTGCCAGCAGGCACCGGGCGAGTCATTACAATGAGCAGTTCTTC
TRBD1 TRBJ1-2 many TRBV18 CASSPRTGAIYGYTF TGTGCCAGCTCACCTAGGACAGGGGCAATCTATGGCTACACCTTC
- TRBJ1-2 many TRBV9 CASSVVDSYGYTF TGTGCCAGCAGCGTAGTAGACTCCTATGGCTACACCTTC
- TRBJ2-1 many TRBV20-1 CSAPNRARINEQFF TGCAGTGCCCCCAACAGGGCTCGGATAAATGAGCAGTTCTTC
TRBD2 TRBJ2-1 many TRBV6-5 CASTKTGLAGGPRAGEQFF TGTGCCAGCACTAAAACAGGACTAGCGGGGGGGCCAAGGGCGGGTGAGCAGTTCTTC
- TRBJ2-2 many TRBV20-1 CSATGGGLPGELFF TGCAGTGCTACTGGGGGGGGCCTTCCCGGGGAGCTGTTTTTT
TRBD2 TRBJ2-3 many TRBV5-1 CASHLPGGATDTQYF TGCGCCAGCCACCTCCCCGGGGGGGCCACAGATACGCAGTATTTT
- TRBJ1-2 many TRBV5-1 CASSGASLNYGYTF TGCGCCAGCAGCGGAGCCAGTCTTAACTATGGCTACACCTTC
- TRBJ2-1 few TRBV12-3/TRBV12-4 CASSFPVRANNEQFF TGTGCCAGCAGTTTTCCGGTTAGGGCTAACAATGAGCAGTTCTTC
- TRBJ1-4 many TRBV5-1 CASSREGGTELFF TGCGCCAGCAGCAGAGAAGGGGGGACGGAACTGTTTTTT
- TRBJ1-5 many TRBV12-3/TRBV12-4 CASSIDGTYNQPQHF TGTGCCAGCAGTATTGACGGGACATATAATCAGCCCCAGCATTTT
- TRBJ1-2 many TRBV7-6 CASSLERWDRDLYGYTF TGTGCCAGCAGCTTAGAACGTTGGGACCGGGACCTCTATGGCTACACCTTC
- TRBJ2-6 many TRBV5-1 CASSLYAGTTSGANVLTF TGCGCCAGCAGCTTGTATGCAGGCACTACCTCTGGGGCCAACGTCCTGACTTTC
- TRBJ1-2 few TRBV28 CASSSKAGGYTF TGTGCCAGCAGTTCTAAAGCGGGTGGCTACACCTTC
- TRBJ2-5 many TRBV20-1 CSAPGRQETQYF TGCAGTGCTCCGGGACGTCAAGAGACCCAGTACTTC
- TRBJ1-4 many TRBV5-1 CASSLGTAENEKLFF TGCGCCAGCAGCTTGGGGACAGCCGAGAATGAAAAACTGTTTTTT
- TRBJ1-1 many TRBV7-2 CASSLATGNTEAFF TGTGCCAGCAGCTTAGCAACAGGGAACACTGAAGCTTTCTTT
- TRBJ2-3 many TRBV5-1 CASSSKAMRDTDTQYF TGCGCCAGCAGCTCTAAGGCCATGAGGGACACAGATACGCAGTATTTT
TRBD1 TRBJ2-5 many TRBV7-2 CASSLVTGTETQYF TGTGCCAGCAGCTTAGTGACAGGGACAGAGACCCAGTACTTC
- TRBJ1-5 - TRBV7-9 CASSSTAPYSNQPQHF TGTGCCAGCAGCTCTACAGCCCCTTATAGCAATCAGCCCCAGCATTTT
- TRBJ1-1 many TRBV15 CATSRDQGNTEAFF TGTGCCACCAGCAGAGATCAGGGGAACACTGAAGCTTTCTTT
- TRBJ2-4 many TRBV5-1 CASSPGMVGKNIQYF TGCGCCAGCAGCCCGGGGATGGTCGGCAAAAACATTCAGTACTTC
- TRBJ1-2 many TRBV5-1 CASSLGTVYGYTF TGCGCCAGCAGCTTGGGGACGGTCTATGGCTACACCTTC
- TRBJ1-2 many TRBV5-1 CASSLGEPGYGYTF TGCGCCAGCAGCTTGGGTGAACCCGGCTATGGCTACACCTTC
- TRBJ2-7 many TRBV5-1 CASSGGVGGQGSEQYF TGCGCCAGCAGCGGGGGAGTAGGAGGGCAGGGGAGCGAGCAGTACTTC
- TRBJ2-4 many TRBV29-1 CSAGLGLAKNIQYF TGCAGCGCCGGATTAGGGTTAGCCAAAAACATTCAGTACTTC
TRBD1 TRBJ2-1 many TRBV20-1 CSASRDSLANEQFF TGCAGTGCTAGTCGGGACAGTCTAGCCAATGAGCAGTTCTTC
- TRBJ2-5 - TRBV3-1 CASNQDGLGRETQYF TGTGCCAGCAACCAAGATGGATTAGGTCGGGAGACCCAGTACTTC
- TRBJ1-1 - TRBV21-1 CASSRMDSGWMNTEAFF TGTGCCAGCAGCAGGATGGACAGTGGGTGGATGAACACTGAAGCTTTCTTT
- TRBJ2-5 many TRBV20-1 CSARVLQGNQETQYF TGCAGTGCTAGGGTCCTACAGGGCAACCAAGAGACCCAGTACTTC
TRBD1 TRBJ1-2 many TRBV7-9 CASSLAQGANGYTF TGTGCCAGCAGCTTAGCACAGGGGGCGAATGGCTACACCTTC
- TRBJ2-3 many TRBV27 CASSSNSKDTQYF TGTGCCAGCAGTTCCAATTCCAAGGATACGCAGTATTTT
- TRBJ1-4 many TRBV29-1 CSVEEPGDREKLFF TGCAGCGTTGAAGAGCCAGGGGATCGGGAAAAACTGTTTTTT